This T cell receptor (beta chain) was sequenced for a study of cytomegalovirus exposure and HLA in healthy donors. This PCR relied on a set of 60 Vbeta primers and 13 Jbeta primers. Per the original methods: Counted up in a later analysis, unique TCR beta chains came to some 72 million, with around 9.9 million shared. Using immunoSEQ multiplex PCR, the repertoire was profiled, and TCRdb retains in-frame clones only, with some absent. The V and J calls and the clone size are those of that table, but D and trimming were determined from the DNA. The sample gives some 180,000 clones, around 77% of which show up once; 1.5% to 2% is in the top ten. CDR1 SGHRS and CDR2 YFSETQ come from the germline V gene. With 1 base clipped from V and 0 bases from J, the junction kept 4 bases outside the gene matches. There are 17 residues in the CDR3.

The material sequenced was PBMCs. The chain employs TRBV5-1 and TRBJ2-6, with TRBD1 matching 7 bases. The clonotype comes from a woman under 40 in good health and CMV-seronegative. CDR3 protein: CASSLFNRGSGANVLTF. CDR3 nucleotide sequence: TGCGCCAGCAGCTTGTTTAACAGGGGCTCTGGGGCCAACGTCCTGACTTTC.